The present TCR beta chain was sequenced within a study of T cells after posttransplantation cyclophosphamide. General study findings and limits: TRB clonality was highly associated with recipient CMV seropositivity and reactivation. Later blood repertoires were often dominated by clones from the donor CD8+ memory compartment.

On this clone: Its matching antigen is unknown.

Looked up from germline, CDR1 is SGHKS and CDR2 is YYEKEE (reference sequence). This CDR3 spans 15 amino acids. V gave up 3 bases and J gave up 0 bases; unmatched junction bases: 5. The naive gate required viable CD3+CD4+ or CD3+CD8+ cells with CCR7+CD45RA+CD45RO-CD95-CD27+CD28+ phenotype. The protocol was immunoSEQ multiplex PCR, while the TCRdb copy is restricted to in-frame clones and leaves out a portion. This sample has over 15,000 clones, with around 94% found just once. The chain combines TRBV5-5 with TRBJ1-2; 7 bases are shared with TRBD1. The origin of this receptor is a woman aged 45-65 years in good health and a related stem cell transplant donor. The source material was naive CD4+ T cells sorted from blood. CDR3 nucleotides: TGTGCCAGCAGCTACTCCGGACAGGCTAACTATGGCTACACCTTC. Its translation is CASSYSGQANYGYTF.